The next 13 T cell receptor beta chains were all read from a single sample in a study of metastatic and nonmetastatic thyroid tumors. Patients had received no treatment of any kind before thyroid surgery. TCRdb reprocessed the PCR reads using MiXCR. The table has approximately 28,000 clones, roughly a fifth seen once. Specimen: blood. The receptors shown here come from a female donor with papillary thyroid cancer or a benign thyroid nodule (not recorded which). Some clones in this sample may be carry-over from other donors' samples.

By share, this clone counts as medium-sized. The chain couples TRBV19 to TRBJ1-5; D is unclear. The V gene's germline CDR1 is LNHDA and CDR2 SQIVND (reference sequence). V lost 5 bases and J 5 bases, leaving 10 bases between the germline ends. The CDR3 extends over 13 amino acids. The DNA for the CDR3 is TGTGCCAGTAGTGCCGGACTGTATCAGCCCCAGCATTTT. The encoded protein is CASSAGLYQPQHF.

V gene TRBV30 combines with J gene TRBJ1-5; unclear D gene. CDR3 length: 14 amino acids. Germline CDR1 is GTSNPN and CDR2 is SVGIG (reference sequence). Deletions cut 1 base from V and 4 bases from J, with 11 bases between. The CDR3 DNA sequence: TGTGCCTGGAGTGCGAGGGATAAAAATCAGCCCCAGCATTTT. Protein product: CAWSARDKNQPQHF.

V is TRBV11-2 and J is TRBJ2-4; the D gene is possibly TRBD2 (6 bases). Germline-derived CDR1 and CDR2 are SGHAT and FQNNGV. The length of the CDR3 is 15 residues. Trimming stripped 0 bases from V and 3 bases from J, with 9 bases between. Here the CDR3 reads CASSLERGGKNIQYF. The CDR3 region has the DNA TGTGCCAGCAGCTTAGAGAGGGGAGGCAAAAACATTCAGTACTTC.

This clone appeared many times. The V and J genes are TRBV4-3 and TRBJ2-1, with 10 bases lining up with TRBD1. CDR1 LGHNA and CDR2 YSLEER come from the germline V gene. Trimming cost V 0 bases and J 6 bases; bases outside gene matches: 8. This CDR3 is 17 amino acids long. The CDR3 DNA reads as TGCGCCAGCAGCCAAGATCCCCGGACAGGGGGACGCAATGAGCAGTTCTTC. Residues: CASSQDPRTGGRNEQFF.

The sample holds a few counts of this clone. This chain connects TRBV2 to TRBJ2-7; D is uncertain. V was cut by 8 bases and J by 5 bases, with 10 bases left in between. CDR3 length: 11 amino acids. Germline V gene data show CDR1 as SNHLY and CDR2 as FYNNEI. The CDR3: CASSILNEQYF. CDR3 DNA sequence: TGTGCCAGCTCCATACTAAACGAGCAGTACTTC.

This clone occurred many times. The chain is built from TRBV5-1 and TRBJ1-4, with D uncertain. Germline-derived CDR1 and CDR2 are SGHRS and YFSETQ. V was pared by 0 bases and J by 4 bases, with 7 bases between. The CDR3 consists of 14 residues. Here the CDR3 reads CASSLGQNNEKLFF. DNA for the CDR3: TGCGCCAGCAGCTTGGGACAAAATAATGAAAAACTGTTTTTT. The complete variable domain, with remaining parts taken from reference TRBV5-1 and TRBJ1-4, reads KAGVTQTPRYLIKTRGQQVTLSCSPISGHRSVSWYQQTPGQGLQFLFEYFSETQRNKGNFPGRFSGRQFSNSRSEMNVSTLELGDSALYLCASSLGQNNEKLFFGSGTQLSVL.

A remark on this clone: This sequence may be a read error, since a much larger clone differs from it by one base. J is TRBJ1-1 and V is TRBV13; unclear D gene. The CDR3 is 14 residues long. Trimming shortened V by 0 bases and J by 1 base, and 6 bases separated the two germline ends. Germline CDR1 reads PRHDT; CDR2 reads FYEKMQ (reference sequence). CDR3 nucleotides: TGTGCCAGCAGCTTAGGGGAGGCGAACACTGAAGCTTTCTTT. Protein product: CASSLGEANTEAFF.

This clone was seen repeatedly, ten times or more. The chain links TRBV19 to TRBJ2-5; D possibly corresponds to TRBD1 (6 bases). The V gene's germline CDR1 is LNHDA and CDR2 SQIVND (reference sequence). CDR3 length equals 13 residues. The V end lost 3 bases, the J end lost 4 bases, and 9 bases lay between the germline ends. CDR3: CASSILGGETQYF. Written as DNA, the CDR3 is TGTGCCAGTAGTATTCTAGGGGGAGAGACCCAGTACTTC.

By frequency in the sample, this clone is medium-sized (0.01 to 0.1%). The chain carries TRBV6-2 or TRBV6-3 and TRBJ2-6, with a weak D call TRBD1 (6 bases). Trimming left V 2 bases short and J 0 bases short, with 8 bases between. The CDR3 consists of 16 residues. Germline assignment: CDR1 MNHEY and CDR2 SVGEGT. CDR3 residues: CASSYPRGSGANVLTF. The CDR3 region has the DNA TGTGCCAGCAGTTACCCCAGGGGCTCTGGGGCCAACGTCCTGACTTTC.

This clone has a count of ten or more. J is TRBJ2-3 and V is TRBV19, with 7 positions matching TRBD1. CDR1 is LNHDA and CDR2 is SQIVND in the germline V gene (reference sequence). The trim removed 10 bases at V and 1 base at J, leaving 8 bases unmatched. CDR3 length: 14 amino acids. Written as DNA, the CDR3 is TGTGCCACTAGAAGAGACAGGGGCACAGATACGCAGTATTTT. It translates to CATRRDRGTDTQYF.

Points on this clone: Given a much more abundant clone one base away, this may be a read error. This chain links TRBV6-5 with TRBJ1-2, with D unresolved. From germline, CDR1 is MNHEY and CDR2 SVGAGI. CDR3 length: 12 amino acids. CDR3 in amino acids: CASSYGTYCYTF. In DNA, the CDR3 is TGTGCCAGCAGTTATGGTACCTATTGCTACACCTTC.

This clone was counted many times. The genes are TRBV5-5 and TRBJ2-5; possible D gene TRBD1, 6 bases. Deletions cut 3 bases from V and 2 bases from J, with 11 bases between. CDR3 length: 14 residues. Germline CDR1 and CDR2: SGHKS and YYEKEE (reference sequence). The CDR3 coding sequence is TGTGCCAGCAGCTCCCTCAGGGGACAAGAGACCCAGTACTTC. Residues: CASSSLRGQETQYF. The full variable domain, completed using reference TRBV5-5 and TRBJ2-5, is DAGVTQSPTHLIKTRGQQVTLRCSPISGHKSVSWYQQVLGQGPQFIFQYYEKEERGRGNFPDRFSARQFPNYSSELNVNALLLGDSALYLCASSSLRGQETQYFGPGTRLLVL.

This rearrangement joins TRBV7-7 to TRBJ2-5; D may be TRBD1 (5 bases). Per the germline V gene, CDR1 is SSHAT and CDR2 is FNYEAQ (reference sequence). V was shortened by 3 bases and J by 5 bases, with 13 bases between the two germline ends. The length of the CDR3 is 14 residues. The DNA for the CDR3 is TGTGCCAGCAGCTTTGGGCAGGGCGGCGAGACCCAGTACTTC. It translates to CASSFGQGGETQYF.